A single sample gave rise to the 22 T cell receptor beta chains below, sequenced in a study of blood T cell repertoires in COVID-19. TCRdb's table, derived via immunoSEQ multiplex PCR, lists solely in-frame clones and lacks some. Of some 370,000 clones detected, about 89% appear once; the ten largest clones hold more than 0.95%. The sample comprised peripheral blood. The source is a man aged 35 to 55 with acute or convalescent COVID-19.

This chain joins TRBV9 and TRBJ1-5; D gene unclear. V lost 3 bases to trimming and J lost 5 bases, with 12 bases between them. The CDR3 spans 14 residues. Germline values: CDR1 SGDLS, CDR2 YYNGEE. The CDR3 DNA reads TGTGCCAGCAGCGCCTTGGAGGACTATCAGCCCCAGCATTTT. The encoded protein is CASSALEDYQPQHF. The variable domain in full, with the rest retrieved from reference TRBV9 and TRBJ1-5, is DSGVTQTPKHLITATGQRVTLRCSPRSGDLSVYWYQQSLDQGLQFLIQYYNGEERAKGNILERFSAQQFPDLHSELNLSSLELGDSALYFCASSALEDYQPQHFGDGTRLSIL.

V usage is TRBV2 and J usage is TRBJ2-7; 8 bases are shared with TRBD2. This CDR3 is 13 amino acids long. After removal of 6 bases from V and 5 bases from J, the junction contained 6 bases not matched to a gene. The V gene's germline CDR1 is SNHLY and CDR2 FYNNEI. The DNA for the CDR3 is TGTGCCAGCAGCGCGACTAGCGACCACGAGCAGTACTTC. Residues: CASSATSDHEQYF.

The chain is built from TRBV19 and TRBJ2-5; 8 nucleotides align to TRBD2. The CDR3 has 18 residues. Trimming took 1 base from V and 5 from J; bases not matched to a gene: 15. CDR1 and CDR2 (germline): LNHDA, SQIVND (reference sequence). CDR3 in DNA: TGTGCCAGTAGTATAGTTAAGGGTAGCGGGGAAGCTGGGGAGACCCAGTACTTC. Translated, it gives CASSIVKGSGEAGETQYF.

The J gene is TRBJ1-2, the V gene TRBV28; TRBD1 aligns across 9 bases. Germline V gene sequence: CDR1 MDHEN, CDR2 SYDVKM. The CDR3 has 17 amino acids. V was pared by 5 bases and J by 4 bases, with 14 bases of the junction left unmatched. DNA of the CDR3: TGTGCCAGCAGTCTATTACACGCCGGGACAGGGTCCTATGGCTACACCTTC. Protein: CASSLLHAGTGSYGYTF.

The V call is TRBV5-1, the J call TRBJ1-5; TRBD1 is a possible D gene (5 bases). The germline gives CDR1 SGHRS, CDR2 YFSETQ. The CDR3 has 15 residues. V lost 1 base to trimming and J lost 0 bases, with 8 bases between them. CDR3 amino acids: CASSLSGNSNQPQHF. In nucleotides, the CDR3 is TGCGCCAGCAGCTTGTCAGGGAATAGCAATCAGCCCCAGCATTTT.

The gene calls are TRBV28 and TRBJ2-7; D perhaps matches TRBD1 (5 bases). Trimming shortened V by 5 bases and J by 7 bases, and 15 bases separated the two germline ends. Germline V lookup: CDR1 MDHEN, CDR2 SYDVKM. The CDR3 has 13 residues. The CDR3 spells CASSLQGVREQYF. As DNA, the CDR3 is TGTGCCAGCAGTCTCCAGGGTGTTCGGGAGCAGTACTTC. Together with reference TRBV28 and TRBJ2-7, the CDR3 gives the full variable domain: DVKVTQSSRYLVKRTGEKVFLECVQDMDHENMFWYRQDPGLGLRLIYFSYDVKMKEKGDIPEGYSVSREKKERFSLILESASTNQTSMYLCASSLQGVREQYFGPGTRLTVT.

This clone was counted only a few times. The chain couples TRBV7-2 to TRBJ2-1, with D hard to call. The CDR3 loop spans 13 amino acids. Germline-derived CDR1 and CDR2 are SGHTA and FQGNSA. V shed 1 base and J shed 6 bases, with 7 bases lying between them. CDR3 in amino acids: CASSLDPGNEQFF. The DNA for the CDR3 is TGTGCCAGCAGCTTAGATCCGGGCAATGAGCAGTTCTTC.

V gene TRBV5-6 combines with J gene TRBJ1-2; D not resolved. V lost 0 bases and J lost 4, with 10 bases in between. The CDR3 sequence is 14 residues long. CDR1 is SGHDT and CDR2 is YYEEEE in the germline V gene. The CDR3 nucleotides read TGTGCCAGCAGCTTGGAGTCCAGGTTCTATGGCTACACCTTC. It specifies CASSLESRFYGYTF. The full variable domain, with the rest looked up from reference TRBV5-6 and TRBJ1-2, is DAGVTQSPTHLIKTRGQQVTLRCSPKSGHDTVSWYQQALGQGPQFIFQYYEEEERQRGNFPDRFSGHQFPNYSSELNVNALLLGDSALYLCASSLESRFYGYTFGSGTRLTVV.

The chain links TRBV28 to TRBJ2-2; 8 nucleotides line up with TRBD2. The germline V gene has CDR1 MDHEN and CDR2 SYDVKM. The CDR3 runs 16 residues. The trim removed 7 bases at V and 5 bases at J, leaving 12 bases unmatched. The CDR3 bases are TGTGCCAGCAAACTATCTGGAGCGGGAGTTACCGGGGAGCTGTTTTTT. Translated: CASKLSGAGVTGELFF.

The chain links TRBV6-4 to TRBJ1-6, with unresolved D. The CDR3 covers 16 residues. V lost 4 bases to trimming and J lost 2 bases, with 12 bases between them. Germline V CDR1 and CDR2: MRHNA, SNTAGT. The CDR3 sequence: CASSGTVFTYNSPLHF. The DNA for the CDR3 is TGTGCCAGCAGTGGAACAGTTTTCACCTATAATTCACCCCTCCACTTT.

V gene TRBV15 combines with J gene TRBJ2-3, with D maybe TRBD1 (5 bases). The germline V gene has CDR1 LNHNV and CDR2 YYDKDF (reference sequence). CDR3 length equals 16 residues. V lost 0 bases to trimming and J lost 0 bases, with 10 bases between them. CDR3 sequence (DNA): TGTGCCACCAGCAGAGAGCGGCCAGGGAGCACAGATACGCAGTATTTT. Encoded protein: CATSRERPGSTDTQYF.

The rearrangement links TRBV7-2 to TRBJ2-5, with 8 positions matching TRBD1. Germline CDR1 and CDR2: SGHTA and FQGNSA. This CDR3 spans 16 amino acids. V trimming: 1 base; J trimming: 1 base; junction bases outside the gene matches: 5. The DNA of the CDR3 is TGTGCCAGCAGCTTAGGGACAGGGTATAGCCAAGAGACCCAGTACTTC. Its translation: CASSLGTGYSQETQYF.

This chain joins TRBV6-4 and TRBJ2-1; 8 bases align to TRBD2. Germline V lookup: CDR1 MRHNA, CDR2 SNTAGT. The CDR3 has 15 amino acids. The J segment lost 8 bases and the V segment lost 0 bases, leaving 6 bases of the junction unmatched. This CDR3 is CASSDSPGGIYEQFF. The CDR3 DNA reads TGTGCCAGCAGTGACTCCCCGGGAGGGATATATGAGCAGTTCTTC.

The chain is built from TRBV19 and TRBJ2-2, with TRBD2 matching 11 bases. This CDR3 has 21 amino acids. Germline V gene sequence: CDR1 LNHDA, CDR2 SQIVND (reference sequence). The junction had 20 bases not matched to a gene; V was cut back by 3 bases and J by 5 bases. The CDR3 DNA sequence: TGTGCCAGTAGTATCAGGTTTGGTGGTGCTAGCGGGGGGACCGCTACCGGGGAGCTGTTTTTT. Protein: CASSIRFGGASGGTATGELFF.

The chain links TRBV7-3 to TRBJ2-3, with 11 bases aligning to TRBD2. The junction had 14 bases not matched to a gene; V was cut back by 4 bases and J by 2 bases. Germline V gene sequence: CDR1 SGHTA, CDR2 FQGTGA. CDR3 length: 19 residues. CDR3 sequence: CASSSRGGTSGLPTDTQYF. The CDR3 DNA reads TGTGCCAGCAGCTCCCGGGGCGGGACTAGCGGCCTTCCCACAGATACGCAGTATTTT.

The chain carries TRBV28 and TRBJ1-2; D may be TRBD1 (6 bases). Germline CDR1 MDHEN, CDR2 SYDVKM. The CDR3 totals 14 residues. V shed 4 bases and J shed 4 bases, with 13 bases lying between them. CDR3 bases: TGTGCCAGCAGTTGGATAGGGGGTGGCTATGGCTACACCTTC. It codes for CASSWIGGGYGYTF.

J is TRBJ1-5 and V is TRBV3-1 (or the pseudogene TRBV3-2); 8 bases line up with TRBD1. V gave up 1 base and J gave up 7 bases; unmatched junction bases: 0. CDR3 length: 13 residues. CDR1 is LGHDT, CDR2 YNNKEL, per germline (reference sequence). The CDR3 spells CASSQGQGQPQHF. Here the CDR3 DNA reads TGTGCCAGCAGCCAAGGACAGGGGCAGCCCCAGCATTTT.

CDR3 nucleotides: TGTGCCAGCAGCCCCATCCGATATTACAGTAAACCCTATAATGGCTACACCTTC. It specifies CASSPIRYYSKPYNGYTF. The V gene is TRBV5-6, the J gene TRBJ1-2; D remains ambiguous. V was clipped by 4 bases and J by 6 bases, with 28 bases between them. This CDR3 is built from 18 residues. Germline CDR1 is SGHDT and CDR2 is YYEEEE.

The rearrangement joins TRBV7-9 to TRBJ2-1; TRBD2 is a possible D gene (6 bases). The germline V gene has CDR1 SEHNR and CDR2 FQNEAQ (reference sequence). This CDR3 spans 16 amino acids. Trimming took off 5 bases at V and 7 bases at J, with 21 bases between the two ends. CDR3 sequence (DNA): TGTGCCAGCAGCCCCCCGCTTAGACTAGGAAGAAATGAGCAGTTCTTC. Its protein is CASSPPLRLGRNEQFF.

The V call is TRBV7-9, the J call TRBJ2-7; 10 bases are shared with TRBD1. Germline V gene data show CDR1 as SEHNR and CDR2 as FQNEAQ (reference sequence). CDR3 length: 17 residues. V shed 1 base, J shed 2 bases, and the junction held 8 bases outside the gene matches. In DNA, the CDR3 is TGTGCCAGCAGCTTAGACCTTACGGGACAGGGGACCTACGAGCAGTACTTC. It encodes CASSLDLTGQGTYEQYF.

The chain employs TRBV6-2 or TRBV6-3 and TRBJ2-5; 12 bases agree with TRBD2. Germline values: CDR1 MNHEY, CDR2 SVGEGT. V lost 5 bases, J lost 4 bases, and 5 bases stayed unmatched. This CDR3 has 15 residues. CDR3 nucleotide sequence: TGTGCCAGCAGTGCCCCGGGACTAGCGGGAGAGACCCAGTACTTC. Amino acids: CASSAPGLAGETQYF.

This clone showed up just a few times. This specimen includes other DNA sequences encoding the same CDR3. CDR3 region: CASSFSSYNEQFF. CDR3 coding DNA: TGTGCCAGCAGCTTTAGCTCCTACAATGAGCAGTTCTTC. The rearrangement joins TRBV11-3 to TRBJ2-1; D gene uncertain. Germline V gives CDR1 SGHNT, CDR2 YENEEA. V lost 3 bases and J 0 bases, leaving 3 bases between the germline ends. This CDR3 contains 13 residues.